The 5 T cell receptor beta chains given below trace back to one sample, sequenced in a study of blood T cell repertoires in COVID-19. TCRdb's table, derived via immunoSEQ multiplex PCR, lists solely in-frame clones and lacks some. Of under 85,000 clones in the sample, about 89% were seen once. Sequenced material: peripheral blood. The receptors stem from a man aged 65 to 85 with active or convalescent COVID-19.

V is TRBV2 and J is TRBJ2-5, with 9 bases aligning to TRBD1. The V gene's germline CDR1 is SNHLY and CDR2 FYNNEI. This CDR3 contains 15 residues. J gave up 2 bases and V 6 bases, and 7 bases lay outside the gene matches. The CDR3: CASSNTGTGQETQYF. The CDR3 DNA reads TGTGCCAGCAGCAACACCGGGACAGGGCAAGAGACCCAGTACTTC.

V is TRBV28 and J is TRBJ1-5; 8 nucleotides align to TRBD1. The ends lost 6 bases at V and 7 bases at J; junction bases unmatched: 8. The CDR3 is 14 amino acids. Germline CDR1 MDHEN, CDR2 SYDVKM. CDR3 amino acids: CASRTGQGWQPQHF. The DNA for the CDR3 is TGTGCCAGCAGGACCGGACAGGGATGGCAGCCCCAGCATTTT.

This chain joins TRBV28 and TRBJ2-1; tentative D call: TRBD1 (6 bases). V dropped 6 bases and J dropped 4 bases, with 13 bases sitting between them. The germline CDR1 and CDR2 sequences are MDHEN and SYDVKM. This CDR3 spans 14 amino acids. CDR3 bases: TGTGCCAGCAGCTTAACAGGGAAATACAATGAGCAGTTCTTC. It specifies CASSLTGKYNEQFF.

This chain joins TRBV7-3 and TRBJ2-7; possible D gene TRBD2, 6 bases. The CDR3 loop spans 15 amino acids. In germline, CDR1 is SGHTA, CDR2 FQGTGA. V dropped 5 bases and J dropped 0 bases, with 14 bases sitting between them. CDR3 sequence: CASSPTGGVSYEQYF. Written as DNA, the CDR3 is TGTGCCAGCAGCCCTACCGGAGGGGTCTCCTACGAGCAGTACTTC.

This clone came up once. This CDR3 is CASRPGDRGREQYF. CDR3 DNA sequence: TGTGCCAGCAGGCCCGGGGACAGGGGAAGGGAGCAGTACTTC. The chain combines TRBV6-6 with TRBJ2-7; 10 bases agree with TRBD1. V lost 6 bases to trimming and J lost 7 bases; unmatched junction nucleotides: 9. The CDR3 runs to 14 residues. Germline V gene data show CDR1 as MNHNY and CDR2 as SVGAGI (reference sequence).